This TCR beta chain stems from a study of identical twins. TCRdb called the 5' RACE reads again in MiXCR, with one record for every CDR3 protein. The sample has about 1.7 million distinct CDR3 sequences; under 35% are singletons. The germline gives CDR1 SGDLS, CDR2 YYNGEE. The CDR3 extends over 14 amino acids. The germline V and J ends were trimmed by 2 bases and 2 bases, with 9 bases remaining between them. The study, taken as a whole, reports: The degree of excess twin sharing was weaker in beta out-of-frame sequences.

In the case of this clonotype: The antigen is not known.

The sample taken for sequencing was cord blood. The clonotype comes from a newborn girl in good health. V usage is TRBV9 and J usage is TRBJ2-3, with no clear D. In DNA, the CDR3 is TGTGCCAGCAGCGTTAGGAGACCCACAGATACGCAGTATTTT. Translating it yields CASSVRRPTDTQYF.